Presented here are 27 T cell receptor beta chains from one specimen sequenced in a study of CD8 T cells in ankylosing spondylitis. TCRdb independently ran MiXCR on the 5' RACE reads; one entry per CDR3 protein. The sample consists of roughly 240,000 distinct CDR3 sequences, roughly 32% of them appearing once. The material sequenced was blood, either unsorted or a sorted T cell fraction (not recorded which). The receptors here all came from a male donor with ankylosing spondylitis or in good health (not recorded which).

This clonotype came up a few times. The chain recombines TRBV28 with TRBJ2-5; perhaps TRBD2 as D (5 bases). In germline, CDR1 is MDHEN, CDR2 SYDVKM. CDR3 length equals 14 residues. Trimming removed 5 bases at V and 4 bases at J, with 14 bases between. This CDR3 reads CASSGGGLRETQYF. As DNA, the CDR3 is TGTGCCAGCAGTGGTGGTGGACTTCGAGAGACCCAGTACTTC.

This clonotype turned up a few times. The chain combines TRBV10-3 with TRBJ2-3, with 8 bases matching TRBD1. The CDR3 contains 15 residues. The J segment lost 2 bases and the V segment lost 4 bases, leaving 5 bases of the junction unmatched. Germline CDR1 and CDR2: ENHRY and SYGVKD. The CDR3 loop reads CAISAGDRNTDTQYF. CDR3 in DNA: TGTGCCATCAGTGCGGGGGACAGGAACACAGATACGCAGTATTTT.

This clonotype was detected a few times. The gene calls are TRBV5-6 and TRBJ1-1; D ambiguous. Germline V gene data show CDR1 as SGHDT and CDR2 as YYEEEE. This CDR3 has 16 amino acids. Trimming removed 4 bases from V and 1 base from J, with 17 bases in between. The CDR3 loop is CASSERLNRQNTEAFF. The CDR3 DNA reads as TGTGCCAGCAGCGAACGTCTAAACAGACAGAACACTGAAGCTTTCTTT.

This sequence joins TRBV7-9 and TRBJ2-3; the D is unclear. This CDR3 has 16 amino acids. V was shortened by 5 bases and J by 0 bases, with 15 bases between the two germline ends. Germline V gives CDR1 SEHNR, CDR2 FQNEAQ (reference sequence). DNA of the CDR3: TGTGCCAGCAGCCCCCGAGCAGGCCCCAGCACAGATACGCAGTATTTT. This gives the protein CASSPRAGPSTDTQYF. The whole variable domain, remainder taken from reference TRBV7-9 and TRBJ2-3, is DTGVSQNPRHKITKRGQNVTFRCDPISEHNRLYWYRQTLGQGPEFLTYFQNEAQLEKSRLLSDRFSAERPKGSFSTLEIQRTEQGDSAMYLCASSPRAGPSTDTQYFGPGTRLTVL.

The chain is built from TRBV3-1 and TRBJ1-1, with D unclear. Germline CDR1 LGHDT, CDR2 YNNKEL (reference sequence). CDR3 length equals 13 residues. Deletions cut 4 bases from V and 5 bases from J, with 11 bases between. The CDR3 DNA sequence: TGTGCCAGCAGCCCGTCTTCCCGGACTGAAGCTTTCTTT. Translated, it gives CASSPSSRTEAFF.

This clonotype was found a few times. CDR3 region: CATSRDQGVVYNEQFF. CDR3 sequence (DNA): TGTGCCACCAGCAGAGATCAGGGTGTGGTCTACAATGAGCAGTTCTTC. The rearrangement uses TRBV15 and TRBJ2-1, with D possibly matching TRBD1 (5 bases). Between the trimmed V and J ends, which lost 0 bases and 3 bases, there was a span of 12 bases. Germline loops: CDR1 LNHNV, CDR2 YYDKDF (reference sequence). This CDR3 spans 16 amino acids.

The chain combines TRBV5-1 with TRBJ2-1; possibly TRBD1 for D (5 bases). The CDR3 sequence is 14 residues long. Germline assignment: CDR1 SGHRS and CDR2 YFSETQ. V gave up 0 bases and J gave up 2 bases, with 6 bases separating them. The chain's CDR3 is CASSLEGPYNEQFF. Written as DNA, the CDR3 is TGCGCCAGCAGCTTGGAGGGGCCCTACAATGAGCAGTTCTTC.

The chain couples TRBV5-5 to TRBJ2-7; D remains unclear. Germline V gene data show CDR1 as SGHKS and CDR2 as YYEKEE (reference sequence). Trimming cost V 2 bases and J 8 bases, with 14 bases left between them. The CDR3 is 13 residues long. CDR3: CASSFVGRPKQYF. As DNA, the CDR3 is TGTGCCAGCAGCTTTGTTGGACGTCCCAAGCAGTACTTC.

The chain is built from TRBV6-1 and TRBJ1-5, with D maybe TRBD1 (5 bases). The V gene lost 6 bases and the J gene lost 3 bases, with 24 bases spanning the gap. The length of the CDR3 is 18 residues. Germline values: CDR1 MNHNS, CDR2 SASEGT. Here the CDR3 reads CASSPLSGQGPSNQPQHF. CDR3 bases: TGTGCCAGCAGCCCCCTATCGGGTCAGGGTCCCTCCAATCAGCCCCAGCATTTT.

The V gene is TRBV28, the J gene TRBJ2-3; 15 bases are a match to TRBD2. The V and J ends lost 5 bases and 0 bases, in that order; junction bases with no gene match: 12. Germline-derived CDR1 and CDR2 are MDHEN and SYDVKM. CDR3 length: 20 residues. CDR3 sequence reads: CASSPVPGLAGGWSTDTQYF. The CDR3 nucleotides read TGTGCCAGCAGTCCAGTCCCGGGACTAGCGGGGGGCTGGAGCACAGATACGCAGTATTTT.

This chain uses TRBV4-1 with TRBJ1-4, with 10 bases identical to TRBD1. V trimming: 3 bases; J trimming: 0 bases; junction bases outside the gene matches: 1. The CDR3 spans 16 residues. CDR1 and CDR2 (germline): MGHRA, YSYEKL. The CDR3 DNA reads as TGCGCCAGCAGCCAGGGACAGGGGCCAACTAATGAAAAACTGTTTTTT. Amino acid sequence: CASSQGQGPTNEKLFF.

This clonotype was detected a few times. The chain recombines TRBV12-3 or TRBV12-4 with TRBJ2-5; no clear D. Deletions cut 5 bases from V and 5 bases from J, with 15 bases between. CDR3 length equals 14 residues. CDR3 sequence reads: CASSRSPSGETQYF. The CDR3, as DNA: TGTGCCAGCAGTCGGTCCCCTAGTGGGGAGACCCAGTACTTC.

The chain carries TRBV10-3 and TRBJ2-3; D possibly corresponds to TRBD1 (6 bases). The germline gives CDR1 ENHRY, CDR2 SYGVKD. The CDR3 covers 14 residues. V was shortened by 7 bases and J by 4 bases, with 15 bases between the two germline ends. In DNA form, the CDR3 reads TGTGCCATCACCTCAGGGGACGGTCCAGATACGCAGTATTTT. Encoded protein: CAITSGDGPDTQYF.

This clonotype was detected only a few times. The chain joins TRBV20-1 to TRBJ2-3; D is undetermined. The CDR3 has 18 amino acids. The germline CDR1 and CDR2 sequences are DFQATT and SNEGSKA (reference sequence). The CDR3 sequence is CTTLRNDALRGNTDTQYF. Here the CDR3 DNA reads TGCACGACACTTAGAAATGACGCCCTGAGAGGTAACACAGATACGCAGTATTTT.

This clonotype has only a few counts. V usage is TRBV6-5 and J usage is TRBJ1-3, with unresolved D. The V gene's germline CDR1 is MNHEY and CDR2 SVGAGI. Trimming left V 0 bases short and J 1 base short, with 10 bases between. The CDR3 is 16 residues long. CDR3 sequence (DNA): TGTGCCAGCAGTTACTCGTGGGCAGAATCTGGAAACACCATATATTTT. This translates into CASSYSWAESGNTIYF.

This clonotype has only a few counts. The CDR3 loop reads CASSYSDNGNEQFF. The CDR3, as DNA: TGTGCCAGCAGTTACTCGGACAACGGTAATGAGCAGTTCTTC. V is TRBV6-5 and J is TRBJ2-1, with TRBD1 as a possible D gene (5 bases). Germline V gives CDR1 MNHEY, CDR2 SVGAGI. The CDR3 loop spans 14 amino acids. The V and J ends lost 0 bases and 7 bases respectively, with 10 bases between them.

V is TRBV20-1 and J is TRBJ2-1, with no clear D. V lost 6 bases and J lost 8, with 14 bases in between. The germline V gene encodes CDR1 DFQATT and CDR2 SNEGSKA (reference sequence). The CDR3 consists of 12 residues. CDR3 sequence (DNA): TGCAGTGCCACGGCACTTGTCGATGAGCAGTTCTTC. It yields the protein CSATALVDEQFF.

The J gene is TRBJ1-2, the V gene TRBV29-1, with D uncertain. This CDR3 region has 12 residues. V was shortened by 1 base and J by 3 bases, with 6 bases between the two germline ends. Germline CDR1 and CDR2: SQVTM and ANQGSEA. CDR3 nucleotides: TGCAGCGTTGAAGTGTGGGACTATGGCTACACCTTC. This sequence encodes CSVEVWDYGYTF.

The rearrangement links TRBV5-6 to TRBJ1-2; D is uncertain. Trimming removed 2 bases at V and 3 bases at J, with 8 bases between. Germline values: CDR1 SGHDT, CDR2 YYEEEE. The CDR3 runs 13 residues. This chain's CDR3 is CASSFFGDYGYTF. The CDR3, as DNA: TGTGCCAGCAGCTTCTTCGGGGACTATGGCTACACCTTC.

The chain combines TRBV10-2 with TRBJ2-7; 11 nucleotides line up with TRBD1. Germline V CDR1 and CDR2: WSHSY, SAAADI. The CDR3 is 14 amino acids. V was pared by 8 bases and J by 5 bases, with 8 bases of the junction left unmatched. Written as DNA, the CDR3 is TGCGCCAGCGCGGCGGGACAGGGGGACCACGAGCAGTACTTC. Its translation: CASAAGQGDHEQYF.

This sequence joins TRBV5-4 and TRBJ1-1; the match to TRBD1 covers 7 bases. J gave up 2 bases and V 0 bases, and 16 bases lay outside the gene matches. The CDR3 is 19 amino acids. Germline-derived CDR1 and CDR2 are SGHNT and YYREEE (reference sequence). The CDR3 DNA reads TGTGCCAGCAGCTTGGAGCCCTTCAGGGGGAGTGTGGGAAACACTGAAGCTTTCTTT. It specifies CASSLEPFRGSVGNTEAFF.

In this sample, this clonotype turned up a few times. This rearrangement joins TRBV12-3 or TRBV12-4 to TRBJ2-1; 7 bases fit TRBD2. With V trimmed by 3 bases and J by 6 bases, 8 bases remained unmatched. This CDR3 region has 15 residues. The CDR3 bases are TGTGCCAGCAGTTTCGGACTAGTGGGGCTCAATGAGCAGTTCTTC. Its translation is CASSFGLVGLNEQFF.

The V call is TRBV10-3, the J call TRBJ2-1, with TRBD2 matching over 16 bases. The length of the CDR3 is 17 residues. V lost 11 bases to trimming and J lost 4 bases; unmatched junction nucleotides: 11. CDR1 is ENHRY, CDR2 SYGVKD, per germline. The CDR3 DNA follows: TGTGCCTCTACAGACGGGACTAGCGGGGGGGTTTACAATGAGCAGTTCTTC. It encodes CASTDGTSGGVYNEQFF.

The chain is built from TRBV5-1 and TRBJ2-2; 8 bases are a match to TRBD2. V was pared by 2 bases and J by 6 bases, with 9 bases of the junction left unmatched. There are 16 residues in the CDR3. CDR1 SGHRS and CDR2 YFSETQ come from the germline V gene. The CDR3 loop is CASSFAGGLTAGELFF. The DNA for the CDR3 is TGCGCCAGCAGCTTTGCGGGGGGCTTAACGGCCGGGGAGCTGTTTTTT.

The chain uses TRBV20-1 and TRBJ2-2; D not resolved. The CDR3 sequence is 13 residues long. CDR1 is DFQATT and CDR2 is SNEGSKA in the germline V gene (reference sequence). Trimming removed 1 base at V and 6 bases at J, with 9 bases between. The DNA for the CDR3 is TGCAGTGCTAGAGCTCCGTACGCCGGGGAGCTGTTTTTT. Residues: CSARAPYAGELFF.

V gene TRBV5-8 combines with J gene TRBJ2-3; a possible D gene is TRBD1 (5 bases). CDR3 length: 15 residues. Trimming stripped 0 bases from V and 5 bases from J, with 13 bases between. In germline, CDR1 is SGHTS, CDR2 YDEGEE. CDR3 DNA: TGTGCCAGCAGCTTGGATGGGGCCCAGGGAGATACGCAGTATTTT. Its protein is CASSLDGAQGDTQYF.

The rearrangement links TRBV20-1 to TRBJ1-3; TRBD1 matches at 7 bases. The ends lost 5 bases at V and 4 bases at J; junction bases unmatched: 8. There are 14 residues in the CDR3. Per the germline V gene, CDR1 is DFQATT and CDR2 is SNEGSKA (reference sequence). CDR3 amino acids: CSARTGKAGNTIYF. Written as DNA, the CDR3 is TGCAGTGCTCGGACAGGAAAAGCGGGAAACACCATATATTTT.